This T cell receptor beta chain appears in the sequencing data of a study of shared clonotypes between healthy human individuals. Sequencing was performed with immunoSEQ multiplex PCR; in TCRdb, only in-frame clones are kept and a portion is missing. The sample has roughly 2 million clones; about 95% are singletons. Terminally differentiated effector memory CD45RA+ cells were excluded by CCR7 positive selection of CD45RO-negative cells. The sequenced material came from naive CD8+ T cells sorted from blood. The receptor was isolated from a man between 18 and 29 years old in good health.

The CDR3 here is CAGGTGSSPLHF. CDR3 DNA: TGTGCCGGAGGGACAGGGTCTTCACCCCTCCACTTT. The V call is TRBV6-1, the J call TRBJ1-6; 9 bases align to TRBD1. The germline gives CDR1 MNHNS, CDR2 SASEGT. This CDR3 spans 12 amino acids. Trimming took 11 bases from V and 9 from J; bases not matched to a gene: 5.